The 24 T cell receptor beta chains below all came from one sample that was sequenced in a study of CD8 T cells in ankylosing spondylitis. Antigens of these TCRs are unknown. Regarding the study as a whole: The study identified a TCR beta motif of several highly homologous variants that appeared characteristic of ankylosing spondylitis blood.

TCRdb redid the calling of the 5' RACE reads with MiXCR, one entry per CDR3 protein. This table has under 550,000 distinct CDR3 sequences, roughly a quarter appearing once. The specimen was blood, either unsorted or a sorted T cell fraction (not recorded which). These TCRs come from a male donor with ankylosing spondylitis.

The chain carries TRBV12-3 or TRBV12-4 and TRBJ1-2; D gene unclear. This CDR3 has 12 residues. Trimming pared 6 bases from V and 0 bases from J, leaving 5 bases between. The CDR3 nucleotides are TGTGCCAGCAGGCTAACTAACTATGGCTACACCTTC. Translated, it gives CASRLTNYGYTF.

This chain uses TRBV9 with TRBJ2-1, with 11 positions matching TRBD2. The V gene's germline CDR1 is SGDLS and CDR2 YYNGEE. The CDR3 is 17 residues long. V dropped 1 base and J dropped 2; count of bases not matched to a gene: 5. The CDR3 sequence is CASSVSSGRFAYNEQFF. The CDR3 bases are TGTGCCAGCAGCGTATCTAGCGGGAGGTTCGCCTACAATGAGCAGTTCTTC. Full variable domain (remainder filled in from reference TRBV9 and TRBJ2-1): DSGVTQTPKHLITATGQRVTLRCSPRSGDLSVYWYQQSLDQGLQFLIQYYNGEERAKGNILERFSAQQFPDLHSELNLSSLELGDSALYFCASSVSSGRFAYNEQFFGPGTRLTVL.

This clonotype appeared a few times. The rearrangement uses TRBV11-2 and TRBJ2-1; TRBD2 might be the D (6 bases). V lost 5 bases, J lost 11 bases, and 19 bases lay in between. The CDR3 covers 14 residues. Germline V gene sequence: CDR1 SGHAT, CDR2 FQNNGV. This CDR3 reads CASSPMGGRDQQFF. DNA of the CDR3: TGTGCCAGCAGCCCCATGGGCGGGCGGGATCAGCAGTTCTTC.

This clonotype was detected only a few times. The chain joins TRBV29-1 to TRBJ2-3; TRBD2 aligns across 8 bases. Germline lookup yields CDR1 SQVTM and CDR2 ANQGSEA. There are 12 residues in the CDR3. J lost 5 bases, V lost 4 bases, and 2 bases had no gene match. For the CDR3, the DNA is TGCAGCGTTGTCCTAGCGGGAGATACGCAGTATTTT. This sequence encodes CSVVLAGDTQYF.

This clonotype has just a few counts. The rearrangement uses TRBV5-1 and TRBJ2-1; D remains unclear. V dropped 1 base and J dropped 0 bases, with 8 bases sitting between them. Germline-derived CDR1 and CDR2 are SGHRS and YFSETQ. The CDR3 length is 15 residues. The CDR3 region is CASSLKGSSYNEQFF. CDR3 sequence (DNA): TGCGCCAGCAGCTTGAAGGGAAGCTCCTACAATGAGCAGTTCTTC. The full variable domain, completed using reference TRBV5-1 and TRBJ2-1, is KAGVTQTPRYLIKTRGQQVTLSCSPISGHRSVSWYQQTPGQGLQFLFEYFSETQRNKGNFPGRFSGRQFSNSRSEMNVSTLELGDSALYLCASSLKGSSYNEQFFGPGTRLTVL.

This clonotype was detected many times. This chain connects TRBV7-9 to TRBJ2-4, with D uncertain. V was trimmed by 5 bases and J by 0 bases, leaving 14 bases between them. The CDR3 is 16 residues long. From germline, CDR1 is SEHNR and CDR2 FQNEAQ (reference sequence). The CDR3: CASSQTSSLAKNIQYF. CDR3 nucleotide sequence: TGTGCCAGCAGCCAGACGAGTTCCCTAGCCAAAAACATTCAGTACTTC.

In this sample, this clonotype turned up a few times. The genes are TRBV5-1 and TRBJ2-2, with D tentatively TRBD2 (6 bases). Germline values: CDR1 SGHRS, CDR2 YFSETQ. Trimming cost V 6 bases and J 6 bases, with 18 bases left between them. The CDR3 is 15 residues long. CDR3 sequence reads: CASTQDGGVPGELFF. CDR3 bases: TGCGCCAGCACCCAAGACGGAGGGGTCCCCGGGGAGCTGTTTTTT.

The gene calls are TRBV20-1 and TRBJ2-7, with D unresolved. V was pared by 1 base and J by 0 bases, with 4 bases between. Looked up from germline, CDR1 is DFQATT and CDR2 is SNEGSKA (reference sequence). CDR3 size: 12 residues. CDR3 DNA sequence: TGCAGTGCTAGAGGAGCCTCCTACGAGCAGTACTTC. It codes for CSARGASYEQYF.

The V call is TRBV29-1, the J call TRBJ1-2, with D uncertain. V was cut by 2 bases and J by 13 bases, with 11 bases left in between. Germline values: CDR1 SQVTM, CDR2 ANQGSEA. This CDR3 contains 10 residues. The CDR3 loop is CSVETNFGTF. The DNA of the CDR3 is TGCAGCGTTGAAACTAATTTTGGCACCTTC. The variable domain in full, with the rest retrieved from reference TRBV29-1 and TRBJ1-2, is SAVISQKPSRDICQRGTSLTIQCQVDSQVTMMFWYRQQPGQSLTLIATANQGSEATYESGFVIDKFPISRPNLTFSTLTVSNMSPEDSSIYLCSVETNFGTFGSGTRLTVV.

This clonotype was seen a few times. The CDR3 protein is CASSIVSGKSYEQYF. CDR3 coding DNA: TGTGCCAGCAGTATAGTTAGCGGGAAATCCTACGAGCAGTACTTC. The J gene is TRBJ2-7, the V gene TRBV27; 8 bases match TRBD2. The CDR3 loop spans 15 amino acids. CDR1 MNHEY and CDR2 SMNVEV come from the germline V gene (reference sequence). The trim removed 5 bases at V and 1 base at J, leaving 7 bases unmatched.

The chain links TRBV19 to TRBJ1-4; 7 bases fit TRBD1. CDR1 LNHDA and CDR2 SQIVND come from the germline V gene (reference sequence). The junction had 13 bases not matched to a gene; V was cut back by 10 bases and J by 5 bases. This CDR3 is built from 15 residues. DNA of the CDR3: TGTGCCACTCAAAACGGTGGCAGGGGGAATGAAAAACTGTTTTTT. Protein sequence: CATQNGGRGNEKLFF.

This CDR3 reads CSALTPRATYEQYF. The DNA for the CDR3 is TGCAGTGCTCTAACCCCGAGGGCAACCTACGAGCAGTACTTC. The gene calls are TRBV20-1 and TRBJ2-7, with D tentatively TRBD2 (5 bases). The CDR3 is 14 residues long. The germline gives CDR1 DFQATT, CDR2 SNEGSKA (reference sequence). The V end was cut by 5 bases, the J end by 2 bases, with 16 bases between.

The J gene is TRBJ2-1, the V gene TRBV19, with TRBD2 as a possible D gene (6 bases). The ends were cut back, 5 bases at V and 10 bases at J, with 24 bases in the middle. Looked up from germline, CDR1 is LNHDA and CDR2 is SQIVND (reference sequence). The CDR3 loop spans 16 amino acids. The CDR3 sequence: CASSAPYTGENPEQFF. DNA of the CDR3: TGTGCCAGTAGTGCCCCCTACACGGGAGAAAATCCGGAGCAGTTCTTC.

This clonotype was recorded at least ten times. The junction departs from germline at one end; a sequencing error may be responsible. The CDR3 protein is CASSLLQNTEAFF. The CDR3 coding sequence is TGTGCCAGCAGCTTACTTCAGAACACTGAAGCTTTCTTT. The chain is built from TRBV5-1 and TRBJ1-1; D ambiguous. The germline V gene has CDR1 SGHRS and CDR2 YFSETQ. The length of the CDR3 is 13 residues. The entire variable domain, with the rest obtained from reference TRBV5-1 and TRBJ1-1, is as follows: KAGVTQTPRYLIKTRGQQVTLSCSPISGHRSVSWYQQTPGQGLQFLFEYFSETQRNKGNFPGRFSGRQFSNSRSEMNVSTLELGDSALYLCASSLLQNTEAFFGQGTRLTVV.

The rearrangement joins TRBV19 to TRBJ2-7; tentative D call: TRBD2 (5 bases). Germline CDR1 and CDR2: LNHDA and SQIVND (reference sequence). The CDR3 loop spans 13 amino acids. V lost 4 bases and J 3 bases, leaving 10 bases between the germline ends. CDR3 coding DNA: TGTGCCAGTAGTAAACGACGGGACTACGAGCAGTACTTC. It is translated as CASSKRRDYEQYF.

This clonotype has only one observation. The rearrangement joins TRBV11-3 to TRBJ2-1; 14 bases line up with TRBD2. The CDR3 sequence is 16 residues long. Trimming took 5 bases from V and 11 from J; bases not matched to a gene: 11. CDR1 SGHNT and CDR2 YENEEA come from the germline V gene. CDR3: CASSPAGGLAGGKQFF. Here the CDR3 DNA reads TGTGCCAGCAGCCCGGCCGGAGGACTAGCGGGAGGAAAGCAGTTCTTC.

This chain links TRBV7-2 with TRBJ1-4; tentatively, D is TRBD1 (5 bases). V shed 1 base and J shed 0 bases, with 9 bases lying between them. CDR1 and CDR2 (germline): SGHTA, FQGNSA. The CDR3 loop spans 16 amino acids. The CDR3 sequence is CASSLDGASTNEKLFF. In DNA form, the CDR3 reads TGTGCCAGCAGCTTAGATGGGGCTTCAACTAATGAAAAACTGTTTTTT. The entire variable domain, with the rest obtained from reference TRBV7-2 and TRBJ1-4, is as follows: GAGVSQSPSNKVTEKGKDVELRCDPISGHTALYWYRQSLGQGLEFLIYFQGNSAPDKSGLPSDRFSAERTGGSVSTLTIQRTQQEDSAVYLCASSLDGASTNEKLFFGSGTQLSVL.

This clonotype was observed a handful of times. The chain links TRBV5-1 to TRBJ1-1, with a weak D call TRBD1 (6 bases). This CDR3 comprises 15 residues. Germline loops: CDR1 SGHRS, CDR2 YFSETQ. V lost 0 bases to trimming and J lost 4 bases, with 13 bases between them. CDR3 region: CASSLAEGVGTEAFF. In DNA form, the CDR3 reads TGCGCCAGCAGCTTGGCCGAGGGGGTAGGCACTGAAGCTTTCTTT.

V gene TRBV20-1 combines with J gene TRBJ2-1, with 9 bases identical to TRBD2. The germline V gene has CDR1 DFQATT and CDR2 SNEGSKA (reference sequence). CDR3 length: 17 residues. After removal of 5 bases from V and 4 bases from J, the junction contained 15 bases not matched to a gene. CDR3: CSAPPLGGRGPYNEQFF. DNA of the CDR3: TGCAGTGCTCCCCCTCTAGGCGGGAGGGGCCCGTACAATGAGCAGTTCTTC.

This sequence joins TRBV7-2 and TRBJ1-5; 7 nucleotides align to TRBD1. Germline V lookup: CDR1 SGHTA, CDR2 FQGNSA. Unmatched junction bases numbered 8, after V lost 0 bases and J lost 6 bases. This CDR3 spans 16 amino acids. The CDR3 here is CASSLAVAGGRQPQHF. DNA for the CDR3: TGTGCCAGCAGCTTAGCGGTGGCAGGGGGACGTCAGCCCCAGCATTTT.

The chain has TRBV5-5 and TRBJ1-3, with D unclear. V shed 2 bases and J shed 0 bases, with 6 bases lying between them. In germline, CDR1 is SGHKS, CDR2 YYEKEE (reference sequence). The CDR3 totals 14 residues. This chain's CDR3 is CASSFMDSGNTIYF. The CDR3 bases are TGTGCCAGCAGCTTCATGGACTCTGGAAACACCATATATTTT.

In this sample, this clonotype turned up a few times. The CDR3 DNA is TGTGCCAGCAGCGTAGCGCTCGGGGCTAGCATCGCGACCGGGGAGCTGTTTTTT. Translated: CASSVALGASIATGELFF. The chain recombines TRBV9 with TRBJ2-2; the D gene could be TRBD1 or TRBD2 (5 bases each). Germline V gene sequence: CDR1 SGDLS, CDR2 YYNGEE. The ends were cut back, 0 bases at V and 5 bases at J, with 20 bases in the middle. This CDR3 has 18 amino acids.

The chain couples TRBV19 to TRBJ1-2; possible D gene TRBD1, 5 bases. Germline CDR1 LNHDA, CDR2 SQIVND (reference sequence). CDR3 length: 14 amino acids. The V and J ends lost 4 bases and 4 bases respectively, with 13 bases between them. This CDR3 reads CASSTGASPYGYTF. DNA of the CDR3: TGTGCCAGTAGTACCGGGGCCAGCCCCTATGGCTACACCTTC.

This rearrangement joins TRBV24-1 to TRBJ2-1; possible D gene TRBD2, 5 bases. V shed 4 bases and J shed 0 bases, with 9 bases lying between them. The CDR3 totals 15 residues. Germline CDR1 reads KGHDR; CDR2 reads SFDVKD. CDR3 in DNA: TGTGCCACCAGTGACCCGGGAAGCTCCTACAATGAGCAGTTCTTC. It translates to CATSDPGSSYNEQFF.